This T cell receptor (beta chain) was captured in a study of blood T cell repertoires in COVID-19. Study context: Whether acute or convalescent, the COVID-19 samples came from the United States, Italy and Spain. From T cells, B-cell-depleted T cells, or PBMCs came the material, which was cDNA or gDNA.

CDR3 length: 16 amino acids. CDR1 is MNHEY, CDR2 SMNVEV, per germline (reference sequence). V dropped 4 bases and J dropped 9 bases, with 22 bases sitting between them. Study processing details: Amplification of reference gene primers provided the estimated nucleated cell counts. Some clones are missing from TCRdb's copy, which holds only in-frame ones; the method was immunoSEQ multiplex PCR. V, J and clone size derive from that table, while D and trimming were established from the DNA sequence. The data hold 200,000 to 250,000 clones, with 84% observed a single time. The sequence came from a man in his forties or fifties with active or convalescent COVID-19. Material for sequencing was peripheral blood. The V and J genes are TRBV27 and TRBJ2-1; maybe TRBD2 (5 bases). The CDR3 sequence is CASSSIGGGGRGEQFF. In nucleotides, the CDR3 is TGTGCCAGCAGTTCGATAGGAGGTGGTGGACGGGGTGAGCAGTTCTTC.